These T cell receptor beta chains were read from a single sample in a study of blood T cell repertoires in COVID-19. Repertoires were generated with immunoSEQ multiplex PCR, while TCRdb's copy carries only in-frame clones and drops some. The data hold some 220,000 clones, with around 85% observed a single time. The sequencing input was peripheral blood. The receptor source for this set is an older woman with active or convalescent COVID-19. The CDR3 runs from the conserved cysteine through the conserved F or W. A D gene is named only where the DNA matches it firmly. Expanded clones are given a class, and other clones once, few, many or no size at all.

size | J | D | length | V | DNA | CDR3
NA | TRBJ2-5 | TRBD1 | 13 | TRBV5-1 | TGCGCCAGCAGCTTGCCAGGGGGAGAGACCCAGTACTTC | CASSLPGGETQYF
NA | TRBJ1-1 | NA | 13 | TRBV6-5 | TGTGCCAGCTGCCCCGGGGGTAGGACTGAAGCTTTCTTT | CASCPGGRTEAFF
NA | TRBJ2-1 | TRBD1 | 14 | TRBV7-8 | TGTGCCAGCAGCCCAGGGACAGGGAACAATGAGCAGTTCTTC | CASSPGTGNNEQFF
NA | TRBJ2-5 | TRBD2 | 18 | TRBV7-7 | TGTGCTAGCAGCCCCCCGGATTGGCTAGCGGGGGGTCGGGAGACCCAGTACTTC | CASSPPDWLAGGRETQYF
NA | TRBJ2-1 | NA | 14 | TRBV7-9 | TGTGCCAGCAGCCTACTCAGGGCGGGGAATGAGCAGTTCTTC | CASSLLRAGNEQFF
NA | TRBJ2-1 | NA | 15 | TRBV7-9 | TGTGCCAGCAGCTTAAGCGCAGCTTGGGGCGATGAGCAGTTCTTC | CASSLSAAWGDEQFF
NA | TRBJ1-6 | NA | 14 | TRBV6-5 | TGTGCCAGCCGAACGGGCAGGGATAATTCACCCCTCCACTTT | CASRTGRDNSPLHF
NA | TRBJ1-1 | TRBD1 | 14 | TRBV10-2 | TGCGCCAGCACGGACAGGCCTATGAACACTGAAGCTTTCTTT | CASTDRPMNTEAFF
once | TRBJ2-7 | TRBD2 | 16 | TRBV5-6 | TGTGCCAGCAGTTCCGGGCTAGCGGGAGCCGCCTACGAGCAGTACTTC | CASSSGLAGAAYEQYF
NA | TRBJ1-4 | TRBD1 | 17 | TRBV19 | TGTGCCAGTAGTCTTAACGGACGGACCGGGGGACAGGAAAAACTGTTTTTT | CASSLNGRTGGQEKLFF
NA | TRBJ1-2 | TRBD1 | 18 | TRBV5-4 | TGTGCCAGCAGCTTGAGCGGGACAGGGGTAGGGGGTAACTATGGCTACACCTTC | CASSLSGTGVGGNYGYTF
NA | TRBJ2-1 | TRBD2 | 15 | TRBV2 | TGTGCCAGCAGCCTGACTAGCGGGGGGTACAATGAGCAGTTCTTC | CASSLTSGGYNEQFF
once | TRBJ2-3 | TRBD2 | 19 | TRBV3-1/TRBV3-2 | TGTGCCAGCAGCCAAGTGCTAGCGGGGGACCTAGGAAACACAGATACGCAGTATTTT | CASSQVLAGDLGNTDTQYF
NA | TRBJ2-1 | NA | 16 | TRBV27 | TGTGCCAGCAGTACTTTAGGGGGGGGCCCCTACAATGAGCAGTTCTTC | CASSTLGGGPYNEQFF
NA | TRBJ2-7 | TRBD2 | 14 | TRBV27 | TGTGCCAGCAGTTTGGCGGGAGACTCTTACGAGCAGTACTTC | CASSLAGDSYEQYF
NA | TRBJ2-1 | TRBD2 | 15 | TRBV18 | TGTGCCAGCTCCGTTCGACTAGCGGGGTTCGATGAGCAGTTCTTC | CASSVRLAGFDEQFF
NA | TRBJ1-4 | NA | 13 | TRBV6-5 | TGTGCCAGCTCAGACCCGATGGAGGAAAAACTGTTTTTT | CASSDPMEEKLFF
NA | TRBJ1-1 | TRBD1 | 15 | TRBV5-1 | TGCGCCAGCAGCTCCGGGACAGGGTATGTTCTTGAAGCTTTCTTT | CASSSGTGYVLEAFF
NA | TRBJ1-6 | TRBD1 | 15 | TRBV15 | TGTGCCACCAGCAGAGGACAGGGTCATAATTCACCCCTCCACTTT | CATSRGQGHNSPLHF
NA | TRBJ2-5 | TRBD2 | 16 | TRBV7-6 | TGTGCCAGCAGCAGTCCGACTAGCGGGGGTCAAGAGACCCAGTACTTC | CASSSPTSGGQETQYF
NA | TRBJ1-4 | NA | 16 | TRBV6-1 | TGTGCCAGCAGTGAACGAGTGACAGGAGCAGATGAAAAACTGTTTTTT | CASSERVTGADEKLFF
NA | TRBJ2-3 | TRBD2 | 16 | TRBV10-3 | TGTGCCATCGGGATTAGCGGGAGGGAAAGCACAGATACGCAGTATTTT | CAIGISGRESTDTQYF
NA | TRBJ2-7 | NA | 19 | TRBV27 | TGTGCCAGCAGTCCTTTCGTGGGGAGGACGCGTGGCGGAACCTACGAGCAGTACTTC | CASSPFVGRTRGGTYEQYF
once | TRBJ2-3 | TRBD1 | 13 | TRBV19 | TGTGCCAGCAGGGACAGGAGCACAGATACGCAGTATTTT | CASRDRSTDTQYF
NA | TRBJ1-4 | NA | 14 | TRBV7-9 | TGTGCCAGCAGCCGGGGGACTGTGGATGAAAAACTGTTTTTT | CASSRGTVDEKLFF
few | TRBJ2-5 | TRBD2 | 14 | TRBV7-8 | TGTGCCAGCAGCCAGACTAGCGTTGGGGAGACCCAGTACTTC | CASSQTSVGETQYF
NA | TRBJ2-1 | TRBD2 | 16 | TRBV10-3 | TGTGCCATCAGTACTAGCGGGGGCTTCTCCTACAATGAGCAGTTCTTC | CAISTSGGFSYNEQFF
NA | TRBJ1-1 | NA | 13 | TRBV23-1 | TGCGCTGAGACGGGACACCCGAACACTGAAGCTTTCTTT | CAETGHPNTEAFF
few | TRBJ2-7 | NA | 12 | TRBV10-2 | TGCGCCAGCAGTGGAAGGCCGGGCGAGCAGTACTTC | CASSGRPGEQYF
NA | TRBJ1-1 | NA | 12 | TRBV10-2 | TGCGCCAGCAGTGAGAGGGGAACTGAAGCTTTCTTT | CASSERGTEAFF
NA | TRBJ2-3 | TRBD1 | 15 | TRBV6-5 | TGTGCCAGCAGTACACAGGGGGCGGGCACAGATACGCAGTATTTT | CASSTQGAGTDTQYF
NA | TRBJ1-1 | TRBD1 | 14 | TRBV7-2 | TGTGCCAGCAGCTTTACGACAGGGGTTACTGAAGCTTTCTTT | CASSFTTGVTEAFF
once | TRBJ2-2 | NA | 14 | TRBV5-1 | TGCGCCAGCAGCTTTTCAGGGCTTCCCGGGGAGCTGTTTTTT | CASSFSGLPGELFF
NA | TRBJ1-1 | NA | 14 | TRBV18 | TGTGCCAGCTCAGAAGGACAGTGGAACACTGAAGCTTTCTTT | CASSEGQWNTEAFF
NA | TRBJ2-7 | NA | 14 | TRBV5-1 | TGCGCCAGCAGATCCGGGACAAGCTCCTACGAGCAGTACTTC | CASRSGTSSYEQYF
NA | TRBJ1-1 | NA | 13 | TRBV19 | TGTGCCAGTAGTATAAGCAGGGAAACTGAAGCTTTCTTT | CASSISRETEAFF
NA | TRBJ1-1 | NA | 13 | TRBV29-1 | TGCAGCGTTGAGCTCAGGATGAACACTGAAGCTTTCTTT | CSVELRMNTEAFF
once | TRBJ2-2 | TRBD2 | 20 | TRBV4-1 | TGCGCCAGCAGCCAAGCGTTCCCGAGACTAGCGGGTCCGAACACCGGGGAGCTGTTTTTT | CASSQAFPRLAGPNTGELFF
NA | TRBJ1-2 | NA | 14 | TRBV24-1 | TGTGCCACCAGTGATTTGAGGACAGCATATGGCTACACCTTC | CATSDLRTAYGYTF
once | TRBJ1-5 | NA | 20 | TRBV28 | TGTGCCAGCAGTTCCCAACGGACACCGGTAGAGTTTAATAGCAATCAGCCCCAGCATTTT | CASSSQRTPVEFNSNQPQHF
NA | TRBJ2-3 | NA | 13 | TRBV29-1 | TGCAGCGTTGGGGAGGCTAGCACAGATACGCAGTATTTT | CSVGEASTDTQYF
NA | TRBJ2-3 | TRBD2 | 17 | TRBV6-1 | TGTGCCAGCAGTGTATCCCATCCGGGCGGGAGTGGAGATACGCAGTATTTT | CASSVSHPGGSGDTQYF
NA | TRBJ1-1 | NA | 12 | TRBV12-3/TRBV12-4 | TGTGCCAGCTCGGTCATGAACACTGAAGCTTTCTTT | CASSVMNTEAFF
NA | TRBJ1-6 | NA | 15 | TRBV27 | TGTGCCAGCGGGGAGGGGAGATCCTATAATTCACCCCTCCACTTT | CASGEGRSYNSPLHF
NA | TRBJ2-7 | NA | 12 | TRBV30 | TGTGCCTGGAAAGCCGGGGGATACGAGCAGTACTTC | CAWKAGGYEQYF
NA | TRBJ2-2 | TRBD2 | 16 | TRBV7-2 | TGTGCCAGCGCCCTTTATGGGGGGGCGAACACCGGGGAGCTGTTTTTT | CASALYGGANTGELFF
NA | TRBJ2-3 | NA | 14 | TRBV4-2 | TGTGCCAGCAGCCTGGGGGGTTTCGAAGATGCGCAGTATTTT | CASSLGGFEDAQYF
NA | TRBJ1-1 | TRBD1 | 15 | TRBV5-1 | TGCGCCAGCAGCTCATTGACAGGGATGAACACTGAAGCTTTCTTT | CASSSLTGMNTEAFF
NA | TRBJ2-1 | TRBD2 | 14 | TRBV30 | TGTGCCTGGAAAAGCGGGAGCTCCTACAATGAGCAGTTCTTC | CAWKSGSSYNEQFF
once | TRBJ2-1 | TRBD2 | 16 | TRBV10-3 | TGTGCCATCAGTGCGACTAGCGGGAGGTTCGACAATGAGCAGTTCTTC | CAISATSGRFDNEQFF
NA | TRBJ1-5 | NA | 14 | TRBV2 | TGTGCCAGCGGCGAGCAGGGTCACCGTCAGCCCCAGCATTTT | CASGEQGHRQPQHF
NA | TRBJ1-3 | TRBD1 | 17 | TRBV6-1 | TGTGCCAGCAGTGTAACCGGGACAGGCTACTCTGGAAACACCATATATTTT | CASSVTGTGYSGNTIYF
NA | TRBJ1-1 | NA | 15 | TRBV11-1 | TGTGCCAGCAGCTTAAGAGCGGGGAGGAACACTGAAGCTTTCTTT | CASSLRAGRNTEAFF
NA | TRBJ2-3 | NA | 12 | TRBV2 | TGTGCCAGCTCAGGGTCCACAGATACGCAGTATTTT | CASSGSTDTQYF
NA | TRBJ2-1 | TRBD1 | 14 | TRBV11-3 | TGTGCCAGCAGCTTCCGGACAGGGAGGAATGAGCAGTTCTTC | CASSFRTGRNEQFF
NA | TRBJ1-5 | NA | 17 | TRBV23-1 | TGCGCCAGCAGTCGGCTAGACATCTTGCGGGTCAATCAGCCCCAGCATTTT | CASSRLDILRVNQPQHF
NA | TRBJ1-1 | NA | 15 | TRBV19 | TGTGCCAGTAGTGGCGGGAGGGTAACTACACCTGAAGCTTTCTTT | CASSGGRVTTPEAFF